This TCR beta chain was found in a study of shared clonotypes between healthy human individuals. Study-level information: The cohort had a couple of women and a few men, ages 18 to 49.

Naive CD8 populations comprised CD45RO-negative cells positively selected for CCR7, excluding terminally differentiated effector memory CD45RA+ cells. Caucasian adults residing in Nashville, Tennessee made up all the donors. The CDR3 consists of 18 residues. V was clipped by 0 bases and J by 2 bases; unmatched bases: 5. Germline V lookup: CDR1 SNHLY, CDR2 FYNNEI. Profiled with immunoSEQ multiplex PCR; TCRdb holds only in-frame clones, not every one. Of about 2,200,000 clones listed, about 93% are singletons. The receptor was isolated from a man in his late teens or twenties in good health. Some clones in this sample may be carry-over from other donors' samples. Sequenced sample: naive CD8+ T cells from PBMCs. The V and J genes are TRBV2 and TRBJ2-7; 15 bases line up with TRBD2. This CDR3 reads CASSEAQGLAGGTYEQYF. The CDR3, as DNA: TGTGCCAGCAGTGAAGCGCAGGGACTAGCGGGAGGAACCTACGAGCAGTACTTC. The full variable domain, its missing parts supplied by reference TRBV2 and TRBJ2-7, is EPEVTQTPSHQVTQMGQEVILRCVPISNHLYFYWYRQILGQKVEFLVSFYNNEISEKSEIFDDQFSVERPDGSNFTLKIRSTKLEDSAMYFCASSEAQGLAGGTYEQYFGPGTRLTVT.